Below are 6 T cell receptor beta chains sequenced from a single sample in a study of CD8 T cells in Susac syndrome. An amount of RNA that ranged from roughly 0.5 to 1 ug was reverse transcribed with random hexamers. MiXCR, applied by TCRdb to the immunoSEQ multiplex PCR reads, yields one record per CDR3 protein. The table lists 150,000 to 160,000 distinct CDR3 sequences, over 85% of them singletons. The specimen was CD8+ T cells from PBMCs. All receptors derive from a human donor with multiple sclerosis.

The DNA for the CDR3 is TGTGCTAGTGGTTTCCCGGAACAGGGTGGTGAAACTGAAGCTTTCTTT. Translating gives CASGFPEQGGETEAFF. V gene TRBV12-5 combines with J gene TRBJ1-1, with TRBD1 as a possible D gene (6 bases). Germline lookup yields CDR1 LGHNT and CDR2 FRNRAP. Trimming stripped 3 bases from V and 5 bases from J, with 19 bases between. The length of the CDR3 is 16 residues. Combining the CDR3 with reference TRBV12-5 and TRBJ1-1 gives the whole variable domain DARVTQTPRHKVTEMGQEVTMRCQPILGHNTVFWYRQTMMQGLELLAYFRNRAPLDDSGMPKDRFSAEMPDATLATLKIQPSEPRDSAVYFCASGFPEQGGETEAFFGQGTRLTVV.

The rearrangement uses TRBV24-1 and TRBJ2-1; perhaps TRBD1 as D (5 bases). Trimming took 4 bases from V and 0 from J, leaving 15 bases between them. The germline gives CDR1 KGHDR, CDR2 SFDVKD. The CDR3 covers 17 residues. CDR3 coding DNA: TGTGCCACCAGTGACCCATCCTCGACAGTCTCCTACAATGAGCAGTTCTTC. The encoded protein is CATSDPSSTVSYNEQFF.

V usage is TRBV5-6 and J usage is TRBJ2-6; 8 bases map to TRBD1. The CDR3 totals 17 residues. Per the germline V gene, CDR1 is SGHDT and CDR2 is YYEEEE. V lost 5 bases, J lost 2 bases, and 9 bases stayed unmatched. The DNA of the CDR3 is TGTGCCAGCAGTAGGACCTGGACAGGGACTGGGGCCAACGTCCTGACTTTC. Its translation: CASSRTWTGTGANVLTF.

V and J are TRBV12-3 or TRBV12-4 and TRBJ2-5; 11 bases are a match to TRBD1. The CDR3 extends over 18 amino acids. V trimming: 6 bases; J trimming: 9 bases; junction bases outside the gene matches: 21. CDR3 protein: CASSPLVGTGGTKSAQYF. In DNA, the CDR3 is TGTGCCAGCAGCCCCTTGGTCGGGACAGGGGGGACCAAGTCGGCCCAGTACTTC.

The J gene is TRBJ2-7, the V gene TRBV7-6, with 9 bases aligning to TRBD2. Germline CDR1 and CDR2: SGHVS and FNYEAQ. V lost 1 base to trimming and J lost 6 bases; unmatched junction nucleotides: 7. CDR3 length: 15 residues. The CDR3 loop is CASSLGLAGESEQYF. The CDR3 DNA is TGTGCCAGCAGCTTAGGATTAGCGGGGGAGAGCGAGCAGTACTTC.

With regard to this clonotype: The germline gene is not matched at one end of the junction; a read error may be the cause. V is TRBV12-3 or TRBV12-4 and J is TRBJ2-5; D is perhaps TRBD2 (7 bases). The CDR3 consists of 15 residues. For the CDR3, the DNA is TGTGTCAGCACCCTCCCATTGGGGGGGCGGGAGACCCAGTACTTC. Residues: CVSTLPLGGRETQYF.